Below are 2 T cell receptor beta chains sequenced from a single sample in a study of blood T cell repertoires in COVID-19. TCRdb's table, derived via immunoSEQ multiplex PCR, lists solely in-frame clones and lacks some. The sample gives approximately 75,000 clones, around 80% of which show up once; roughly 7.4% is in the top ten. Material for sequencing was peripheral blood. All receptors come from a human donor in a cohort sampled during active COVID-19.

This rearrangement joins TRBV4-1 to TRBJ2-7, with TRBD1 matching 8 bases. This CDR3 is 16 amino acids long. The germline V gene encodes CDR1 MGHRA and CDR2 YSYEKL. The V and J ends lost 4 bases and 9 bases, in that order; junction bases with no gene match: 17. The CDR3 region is CASSLPLGRGPVGQYF. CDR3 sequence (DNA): TGCGCCAGCAGCCTACCGCTTGGCAGGGGGCCTGTAGGGCAGTACTTC.

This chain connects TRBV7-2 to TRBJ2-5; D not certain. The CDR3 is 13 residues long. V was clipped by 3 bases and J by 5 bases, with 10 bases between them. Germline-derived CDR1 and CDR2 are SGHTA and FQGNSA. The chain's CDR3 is CASSLVVLETQYF. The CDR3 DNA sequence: TGTGCCAGCAGCTTGGTAGTTTTGGAGACCCAGTACTTC.